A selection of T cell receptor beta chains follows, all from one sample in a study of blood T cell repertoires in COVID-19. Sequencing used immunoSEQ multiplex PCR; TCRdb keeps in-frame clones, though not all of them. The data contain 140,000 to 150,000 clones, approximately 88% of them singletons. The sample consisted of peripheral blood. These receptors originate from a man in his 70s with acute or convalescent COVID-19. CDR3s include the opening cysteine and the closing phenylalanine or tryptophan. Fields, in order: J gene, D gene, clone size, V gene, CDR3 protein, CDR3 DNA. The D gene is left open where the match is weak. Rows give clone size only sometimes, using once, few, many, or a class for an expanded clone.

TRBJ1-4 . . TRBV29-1 CSGLQGNEKLFF TGCAGCGGCCTACAGGGAAATGAAAAACTGTTTTTT
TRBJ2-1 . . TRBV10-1 CASSVGLPTHGQFF TGCGCCAGCAGTGTAGGACTACCGACACACGGGCAGTTCTTC
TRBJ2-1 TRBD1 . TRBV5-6 CASRRQGQLNEQFF TGTGCCAGCAGGCGACAGGGGCAGTTGAATGAGCAGTTCTTC
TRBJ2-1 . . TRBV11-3 CASSLNRWSSNRSNEQFF TGTGCCAGCAGCTTAAATCGATGGTCGTCAAACAGGAGCAATGAGCAGTTCTTC
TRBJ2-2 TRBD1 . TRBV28 CASSLQGANTGELFF TGTGCCAGCAGTCTTCAGGGGGCGAACACCGGGGAGCTGTTTTTT
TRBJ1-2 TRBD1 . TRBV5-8 CASSLAPDRAGGYTF TGTGCCAGCAGCTTGGCCCCCGACAGGGCGGGTGGCTACACCTTC
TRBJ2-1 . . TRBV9 CASSVDSFSYNEQFF TGTGCCAGCAGCGTAGACAGTTTCTCCTACAATGAGCAGTTCTTC
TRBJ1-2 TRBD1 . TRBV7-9 CASSFGQGRGYTF TGTGCCAGCAGCTTTGGACAGGGGAGAGGCTACACCTTC
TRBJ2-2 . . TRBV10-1 CASSERGRTGELFF TGCGCCAGCAGTGAAAGGGGCAGGACCGGGGAGCTGTTTTTT
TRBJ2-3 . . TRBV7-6 CASSQLGARGADTQYF TGTGCCAGCAGTCAACTGGGGGCTCGAGGGGCAGATACGCAGTATTTT
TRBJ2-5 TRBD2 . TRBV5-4 CASSLAGRAAETQYF TGTGCCAGCAGCTTGGCTGGGAGGGCCGCGGAGACCCAGTACTTC
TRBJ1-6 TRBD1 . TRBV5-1 CASSLWDSNSPLHF TGCGCCAGCAGCTTGTGGGACAGCAATTCACCCCTCCACTTT
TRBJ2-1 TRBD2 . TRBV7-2 CASTPRGTSDNNEQFF TGTGCCAGCACCCCCCGGGGGACTAGCGACAACAATGAGCAGTTCTTC
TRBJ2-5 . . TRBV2 CASSDGLQGTGETQYF TGTGCCAGCAGTGATGGCCTGCAGGGCACCGGAGAGACCCAGTACTTC
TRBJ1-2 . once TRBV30 CAWSAGAGGYTF TGTGCCTGGAGCGCGGGGGCAGGTGGCTACACCTTC
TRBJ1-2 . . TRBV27 CASSFFFQETFYGYTF TGTGCCAGCAGTTTTTTTTTCCAGGAAACCTTCTATGGCTACACCTTC
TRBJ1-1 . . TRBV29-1 CSGIQVVNTEAFF TGCAGCGGTATACAGGTGGTGAACACTGAAGCTTTCTTT
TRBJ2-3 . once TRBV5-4 CASSPAEDTQYF TGTGCCAGCAGCCCGGCGGAGGATACGCAGTATTTT
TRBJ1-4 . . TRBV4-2 CASSQGLTVEKLFF TGTGCCAGCAGCCAGGGACTAACTGTGGAAAAACTGTTTTTT
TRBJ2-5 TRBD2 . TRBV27 CASSFGLAGPETQYF TGTGCCAGCAGTTTCGGACTAGCGGGGCCAGAGACCCAGTACTTC
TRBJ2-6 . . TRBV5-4 CASSLGGPGANVLTF TGTGCCAGCAGCTTGGGGGGCCCTGGGGCCAACGTCCTGACTTTC
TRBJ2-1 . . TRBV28 CASSSQAPTSTDEQFF TGTGCCAGCAGTTCCCAGGCCCCCACTAGCACGGATGAGCAGTTCTTC
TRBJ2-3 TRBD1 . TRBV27 CASSRDRGDTQYF TGTGCCAGCAGTCGCGACAGGGGTGATACGCAGTATTTT
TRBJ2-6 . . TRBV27 CASTAGVSGANVLTF TGTGCCAGCACCGCCGGGGTCTCTGGGGCCAACGTCCTGACTTTC
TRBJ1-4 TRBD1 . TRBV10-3 CAISPGQGLEKLFF TGTGCCATCAGCCCGGGACAGGGACTTGAAAAACTGTTTTTT
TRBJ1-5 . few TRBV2 CASTRDSNQPQHF TGTGCCAGCACCCGGGATTCCAATCAGCCCCAGCATTTT
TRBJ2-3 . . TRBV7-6 CASSNRQSTDTQYF TGTGCCAGCAGCAATCGACAGAGCACAGATACGCAGTATTTT
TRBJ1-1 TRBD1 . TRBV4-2 CASSQGQGGITEAFF TGTGCCAGCAGCCAAGGACAGGGGGGAATCACTGAAGCTTTCTTT
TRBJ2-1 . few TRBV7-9 CASSLGGGGNEQFF TGTGCCAGCAGCTTAGGGGGAGGAGGGAATGAGCAGTTCTTC